One TCR beta chain is described in this entry. Data came from immunoSEQ multiplex PCR; TCRdb stores just in-frame clones and leaves some out. The data contain tens of thousands of clones, more than 65% of them singletons. Germline V gene data show CDR1 as LGHDT and CDR2 as YNNKEL (reference sequence). The CDR3 has 15 residues. Trimming stripped 4 bases from V and 3 bases from J, with 14 bases between. The data originate from a study of blood T cell repertoires in COVID-19. Background on the study: Donors in the United States, Italy and Spain gave samples during acute or convalescent COVID-19. The cDNA or gDNA used as material had been derived from T cells, B-cell-depleted T cells, or PBMCs.

Input material: peripheral blood. The source of this sequence is a woman in her sixties with acute or convalescent COVID-19. This chain joins TRBV3-1 (or the pseudogene TRBV3-2) and TRBJ2-3, with unresolved D. The CDR3 here is CASSPTRVFTDTQYF. CDR3 DNA sequence: TGTGCCAGCAGCCCCACTCGGGTCTTTACAGATACGCAGTATTTT.